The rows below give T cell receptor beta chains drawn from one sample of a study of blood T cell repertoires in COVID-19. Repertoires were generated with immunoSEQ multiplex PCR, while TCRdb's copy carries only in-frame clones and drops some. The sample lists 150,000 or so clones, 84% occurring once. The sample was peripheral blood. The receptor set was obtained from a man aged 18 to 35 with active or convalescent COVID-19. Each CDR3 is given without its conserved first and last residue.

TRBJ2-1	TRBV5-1	ASSFLNEQF
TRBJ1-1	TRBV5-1	ASSLLRTGGESEAF
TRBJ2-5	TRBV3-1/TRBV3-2	ASSDTSGEETQY
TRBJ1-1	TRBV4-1	ASSQDLQGRSMVNTEAF
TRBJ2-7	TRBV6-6	ASSFASGTASYEQY
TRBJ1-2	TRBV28	ASSLRRTGQDT
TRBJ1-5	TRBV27	ASSLLPTPGTSFSNQPQH
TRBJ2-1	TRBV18	ASRARTGSNEQF
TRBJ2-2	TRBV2	ASSVEAGATGELF
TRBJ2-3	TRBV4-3	ASSQGTSRGDTQY